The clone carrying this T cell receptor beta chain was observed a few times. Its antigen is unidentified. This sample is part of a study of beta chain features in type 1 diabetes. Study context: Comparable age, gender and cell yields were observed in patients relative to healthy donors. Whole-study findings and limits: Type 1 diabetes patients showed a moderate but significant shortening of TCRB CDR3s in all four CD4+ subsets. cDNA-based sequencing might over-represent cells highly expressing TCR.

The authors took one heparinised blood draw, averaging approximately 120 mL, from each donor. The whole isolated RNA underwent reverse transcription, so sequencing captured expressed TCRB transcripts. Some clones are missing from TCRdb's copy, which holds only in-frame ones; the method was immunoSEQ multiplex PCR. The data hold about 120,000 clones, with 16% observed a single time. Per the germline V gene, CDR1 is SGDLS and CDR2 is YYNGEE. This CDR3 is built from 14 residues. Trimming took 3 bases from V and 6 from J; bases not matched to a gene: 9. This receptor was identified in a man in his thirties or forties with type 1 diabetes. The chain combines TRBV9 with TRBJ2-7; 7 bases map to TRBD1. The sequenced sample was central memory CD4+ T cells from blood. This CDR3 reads CASSETGTEVEQYF. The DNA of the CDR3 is TGTGCCAGCAGCGAAACCGGGACAGAAGTCGAGCAGTACTTC. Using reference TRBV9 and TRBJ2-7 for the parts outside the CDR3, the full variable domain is DSGVTQTPKHLITATGQRVTLRCSPRSGDLSVYWYQQSLDQGLQFLIQYYNGEERAKGNILERFSAQQFPDLHSELNLSSLELGDSALYFCASSETGTEVEQYFGPGTRLTVT.